The sequence of this T cell receptor beta chain was determined in a study of early T cells in non-severe SARS-CoV-2 infection. MiXCR, run by TCRdb on the 5' RACE reads, gives a single entry per CDR3 protein. The data contain tens of thousands of distinct CDR3 sequences, over 10% of them singletons. This clonotype appeared many times. The antigen is not known. General study points: The matching step, a VDJdb search, favored anti-spike CD8 responses and missed private and CD4 specificities.

The origin of this receptor is an adult who was a healthcare worker with PCR-confirmed SARS-CoV-2 infection or an uninfected control (not recorded which). The material sequenced was whole blood.

DNA of the CDR3: TGCGCCAGCAGCTTGGTACAGGGGGGTGTCACTGAAGCTTTCTTT. Translation: CASSLVQGGVTEAFF. The J gene is TRBJ1-1, the V gene TRBV5-1; TRBD1 agrees at 8 bases. This CDR3 region has 15 residues. With 0 bases clipped from V and 4 bases from J, the junction kept 5 bases outside the gene matches. CDR1 and CDR2 from the germline V gene are SGHRS and YFSETQ. The complete variable domain, with remaining parts taken from reference TRBV5-1 and TRBJ1-1, reads KAGVTQTPRYLIKTRGQQVTLSCSPISGHRSVSWYQQTPGQGLQFLFEYFSETQRNKGNFPGRFSGRQFSNSRSEMNVSTLELGDSALYLCASSLVQGGVTEAFFGQGTRLTVV.